Shown below are 24 T cell receptor beta chains from a single sample sequenced in a study of blood T cell repertoires in COVID-19. The method was immunoSEQ multiplex PCR; TCRdb's version includes in-frame clones alone and lacks a portion of them. The sample contains approximately 41,000 clones, about 83% of which appear only once. Sample: peripheral blood. The receptors originated from a woman over 75 with acute or convalescent COVID-19.

This sequence joins TRBV5-1 and TRBJ1-3, with 10 bases that match TRBD1. J gave up 2 bases and V 0 bases, and 2 bases lay outside the gene matches. This CDR3 spans 16 amino acids. Germline-derived CDR1 and CDR2 are SGHRS and YFSETQ. For the CDR3, the DNA is TGCGCCAGCAGCTTGGGACAGGGGGCGGCTGGAAACACCATATATTTT. It yields the protein CASSLGQGAAGNTIYF.

The chain recombines TRBV18 with TRBJ2-5; D is uncertain. CDR1 is KGHSH, CDR2 LQKENI, per germline. The CDR3 is 14 amino acids. V gave up 3 bases and J gave up 5 bases, with 13 bases separating them. The CDR3 is CASSPERGTETQYF. Here the CDR3 DNA reads TGTGCCAGCTCACCCGAGAGAGGTACGGAGACCCAGTACTTC. Looking up the rest from reference TRBV18 and TRBJ2-5 gives the full variable domain: NAGVMQNPRHLVRRRGQEARLRCSPMKGHSHVYWYRQLPEEGLKFMVYLQKENIIDESGMPKERFSAEFPKEGPSILRIQQVVRGDSAAYFCASSPERGTETQYFGPGTRLLVL.

The sample holds one count of this clone. V and J are TRBV10-2 and TRBJ2-5, with 15 bases aligning to TRBD2. CDR1 is WSHSY, CDR2 SAAADI, per germline. The J segment lost 4 bases and the V segment lost 4 bases, leaving 7 bases of the junction unmatched. This CDR3 region has 17 residues. DNA for the CDR3: TGCGCCAGCAGTGTGAGCCCGGGACTAGCGGGGGGAGAGACCCAGTACTTC. This encodes CASSVSPGLAGGETQYF.

V usage is TRBV12-3 or TRBV12-4 and J usage is TRBJ1-1; 9 positions match TRBD1. J gave up 4 bases and V 6 bases, and 3 bases lay outside the gene matches. The CDR3 sequence is 13 residues long. CDR3 bases: TGTGCCAGCAGACAGGGGGCCGCCACTGAAGCTTTCTTT. Encoded protein: CASRQGAATEAFF.

This chain uses TRBV19 with TRBJ1-6; 8 positions match TRBD1. The CDR3 runs to 18 residues. The V segment lost 6 bases and the J segment 0 bases; nucleotides outside the gene matches: 10. CDR1 is LNHDA, CDR2 SQIVND, per germline (reference sequence). CDR3 coding DNA: TGTGCCAGTAGCCAACCGAGGGACAGGAGCTCCTATAATTCACCCCTCCACTTT. Its protein product is CASSQPRDRSSYNSPLHF.

A single count supports this clone. The chain uses TRBV5-1 and TRBJ1-1; the D gene is possibly TRBD1 (5 bases). This CDR3 comprises 16 residues. CDR1 is SGHRS and CDR2 is YFSETQ in the germline V gene. V was cut by 1 base and J by 0 bases, with 13 bases left in between. CDR3 sequence (DNA): TGCGCCAGCAGCTTGCTGGACATTAGTATGAACACTGAAGCTTTCTTT. As protein: CASSLLDISMNTEAFF.

This clone was recorded at least ten times. The chain employs TRBV5-1 and TRBJ2-6; D gene uncertain. V shed 2 bases and J shed 1 base, with 7 bases lying between them. The CDR3 length is 15 residues. Per germline, CDR1 SGHRS and CDR2 YFSETQ. CDR3 DNA sequence: TGCGCCAGCAGCTTCAGTTTGTCTGGGGCCAACGTCCTGACTTTC. Translation: CASSFSLSGANVLTF.

The chain employs TRBV10-3 and TRBJ2-5, with 8 bases that match TRBD1. The J segment lost 4 bases and the V segment lost 0 bases, leaving 13 bases of the junction unmatched. The germline CDR1 and CDR2 sequences are ENHRY and SYGVKD. The CDR3 length is 18 residues. This CDR3 reads CAISESRAGGVYGETQYF. In DNA, the CDR3 is TGTGCCATCAGTGAGTCGAGGGCAGGGGGCGTTTACGGAGAGACCCAGTACTTC.

This sequence joins TRBV30 and TRBJ2-3, with a tentative D call TRBD1 (7 bases). The CDR3 extends over 14 amino acids. Deletions cut 0 bases from V and 3 bases from J, with 10 bases between. CDR1 and CDR2 (germline): GTSNPN, SVGIG (reference sequence). The CDR3 DNA reads TGTGCCTGGAGTGTGGCAGGGGGGACAGATACGCAGTATTTT. The encoded protein is CAWSVAGGTDTQYF.

This clone was counted between two and nine times. Other DNA sequences within the sample encode an identical CDR3. This chain joins TRBV7-8 and TRBJ2-2, with D maybe TRBD2 (5 bases). Germline V gives CDR1 SGHVS, CDR2 FQNEAQ. V was pared by 3 bases and J by 2 bases, with 7 bases between. The CDR3 spans 14 residues. CDR3 in DNA: TGTGCCAGCAGCTTGCGGGTTAACACCGGGGAGCTGTTTTTT. Translation: CASSLRVNTGELFF.

This clone has only one observation. The chain couples TRBV27 to TRBJ2-3; 11 bases line up with TRBD2. The germline V gene has CDR1 MNHEY and CDR2 SMNVEV (reference sequence). CDR3 length: 16 residues. Trimming took 6 bases from V and 0 from J; bases not matched to a gene: 5. CDR3 region: CASRSLAGASTDTQYF. Here the CDR3 DNA reads TGTGCCAGCAGGTCACTAGCGGGGGCTAGCACAGATACGCAGTATTTT.

The rearrangement links TRBV3-1 (or the pseudogene TRBV3-2) to TRBJ2-5; 9 positions match TRBD1. Germline V lookup: CDR1 LGHDT, CDR2 YNNKEL (reference sequence). The CDR3 length is 17 residues. V shed 3 bases and J 6 bases; nucleotides not matched to a gene: 14. The CDR3 protein is CASSHGIGTGSLQTQYF. As DNA, the CDR3 is TGTGCCAGCAGCCATGGGATAGGGACAGGGAGCCTACAGACCCAGTACTTC.

V is TRBV5-1 and J is TRBJ2-1; D is perhaps TRBD1 (5 bases). The CDR3 has 15 residues. Trimming left V 4 bases short and J 10 bases short, with 21 bases between. CDR1 and CDR2 from the germline V gene are SGHRS and YFSETQ. CDR3 loop: CASSLQLGPPGEQFF. The CDR3 DNA reads TGCGCCAGCAGCCTACAGCTGGGGCCTCCTGGAGAGCAGTTCTTC. Using reference TRBV5-1 and TRBJ2-1 for the parts outside the CDR3, the full variable domain is KAGVTQTPRYLIKTRGQQVTLSCSPISGHRSVSWYQQTPGQGLQFLFEYFSETQRNKGNFPGRFSGRQFSNSRSEMNVSTLELGDSALYLCASSLQLGPPGEQFFGPGTRLTVL.

This clone was seen just once. The V call is TRBV6-5, the J call TRBJ1-6; D unclear. V was shortened by 0 bases and J by 7 bases, with 10 bases between the two germline ends. The CDR3 consists of 15 residues. The germline CDR1 and CDR2 sequences are MNHEY and SVGAGI. CDR3 region: CASSYSSGSNSPLHF. The CDR3 DNA reads TGTGCCAGCAGTTACTCATCAGGCTCCAATTCACCCCTCCACTTT.

Notes on this clone: Other DNA sequences of this sample code for an identical CDR3. The gene calls are TRBV18 and TRBJ1-1, with unresolved D. V lost 3 bases, J lost 3 bases, and 5 bases lay in between. Germline V CDR1 and CDR2: KGHSH, LQKENI. This CDR3 contains 12 residues. In DNA form, the CDR3 reads TGTGCCAGCTCACCGCGTGACACTGAAGCTTTCTTT. Translating gives CASSPRDTEAFF.

The chain uses TRBV7-3 and TRBJ2-2; maybe TRBD1 (5 bases). The germline V gene has CDR1 SGHTA and CDR2 FQGTGA. The CDR3 has 14 residues. Trimming left V 5 bases short and J 2 bases short, with 9 bases between. CDR3 sequence: CASSPQGNTGELFF. The DNA for the CDR3 is TGTGCCAGCAGCCCCCAGGGCAACACCGGGGAGCTGTTTTTT.

CDR3 coding DNA: TGTGCCAGCAGCCCGTCCGACAGGGAAGGATCAGATACGCAGTATTTT. This encodes CASSPSDREGSDTQYF. The chain carries TRBV3-1 (or the pseudogene TRBV3-2) and TRBJ2-3; 7 bases map to TRBD1. V shed 4 bases, J shed 4 bases, and the junction held 11 bases outside the gene matches. The CDR3 length is 16 residues. Germline V lookup: CDR1 LGHDT, CDR2 YNNKEL (reference sequence).

The genes are TRBV24-1 and TRBJ2-1, with TRBD2 identical over 13 bases. The CDR3 contains 14 residues. Germline CDR1 KGHDR, CDR2 SFDVKD. Germline trimming cut 4 bases from V and 10 bases from J; bases unmatched to any gene: 3. The DNA of the CDR3 is TGTGCCACCAGTGACCCGGGACTAGCGGGGGAGCAGTTCTTC. It encodes CATSDPGLAGEQFF.

The genes are TRBV6-1 and TRBJ1-5; D is unclear. CDR1 and CDR2 from the germline V gene are MNHNS and SASEGT. V was clipped by 1 base and J by 3 bases, with 10 bases between them. CDR3 size: 15 residues. The CDR3 nucleotides read TGTGCCAGCAGTGAAGTGGCACAGATCAATCAGCCCCAGCATTTT. Translated: CASSEVAQINQPQHF.

This chain uses TRBV6-6 with TRBJ1-5; 8 positions match TRBD1. The ends lost 6 bases at V and 6 bases at J; junction bases unmatched: 7. The CDR3 runs to 14 residues. Germline V gene sequence: CDR1 MNHNY, CDR2 SVGAGI (reference sequence). The CDR3 DNA follows: TGTGCCAGCAGAAGCCCAGGGGGCAGTCAGCCCCAGCATTTT. The encoded protein is CASRSPGGSQPQHF.

The chain joins TRBV19 to TRBJ1-1, with 7 nucleotides matching TRBD1. V shed 4 bases, J shed 5 bases, and the junction held 10 bases outside the gene matches. This CDR3 has 15 residues. CDR1 and CDR2 (germline): LNHDA, SQIVND (reference sequence). The CDR3 sequence is CASSTYRDRVTEAFF. In DNA form, the CDR3 reads TGTGCCAGTAGTACTTATCGAGACAGGGTGACTGAAGCTTTCTTT.

The CDR3 here is CASSISSANEKLFF. The CDR3 nucleotides are TGTGCCAGTAGTATATCTAGTGCTAATGAAAAACTGTTTTTT. The chain employs TRBV19 and TRBJ1-4; D remains unclear. Germline V lookup: CDR1 LNHDA, CDR2 SQIVND (reference sequence). This CDR3 has 14 amino acids. V lost 2 bases, J lost 3 bases, and 7 bases lay in between. Supplemented by reference TRBV19 and TRBJ1-4, the full variable domain reads DGGITQSPKYLFRKEGQNVTLSCEQNLNHDAMYWYRQDPGQGLRLIYYSQIVNDFQKGDIAEGYSVSREKKESFPLTVTSAQKNPTAFYLCASSISSANEKLFFGSGTQLSVL.

The gene calls are TRBV11-2 and TRBJ1-3, with D tentatively TRBD1 (5 bases). V was clipped by 6 bases and J by 8 bases, with 14 bases between them. The CDR3 is 13 amino acids. Per germline, CDR1 SGHAT and CDR2 FQNNGV. CDR3 bases: TGTGCCAGCAGGTACCGTGGGGCGGACACCATATATTTT. Its protein is CASRYRGADTIYF.

This chain links TRBV7-8 with TRBJ2-7; D remains unclear. This CDR3 has 16 amino acids. The germline V gene has CDR1 SGHVS and CDR2 FQNEAQ. The germline V and J ends were trimmed by 3 bases and 5 bases, with 20 bases remaining between them. The CDR3 sequence: CASSFQAGSTLDEQYF. In nucleotides, the CDR3 is TGTGCCAGCAGCTTCCAGGCAGGTTCCACCCTCGACGAGCAGTACTTC.